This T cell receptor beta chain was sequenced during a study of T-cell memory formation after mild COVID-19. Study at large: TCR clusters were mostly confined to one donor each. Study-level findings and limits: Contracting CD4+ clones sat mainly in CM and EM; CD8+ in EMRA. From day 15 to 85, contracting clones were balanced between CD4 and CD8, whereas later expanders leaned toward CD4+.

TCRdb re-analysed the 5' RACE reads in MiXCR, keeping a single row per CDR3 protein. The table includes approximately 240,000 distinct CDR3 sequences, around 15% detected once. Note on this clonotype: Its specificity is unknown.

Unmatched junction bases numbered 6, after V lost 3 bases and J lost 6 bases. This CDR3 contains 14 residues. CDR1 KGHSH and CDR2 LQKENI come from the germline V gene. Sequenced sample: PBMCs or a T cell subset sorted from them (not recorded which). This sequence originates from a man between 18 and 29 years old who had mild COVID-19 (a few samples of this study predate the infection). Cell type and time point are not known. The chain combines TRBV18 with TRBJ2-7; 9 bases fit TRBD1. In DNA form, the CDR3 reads TGTGCCAGCTCACCGGGACAGGGCTTCCGCGAGCAGTACTTC. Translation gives CASSPGQGFREQYF.